The clone carrying this T cell receptor beta chain turned up a few times. In the source study's methods: From reference gene primer amplification, estimates of nucleated cell counts were derived. TCRdb's table, derived via immunoSEQ multiplex PCR, lists solely in-frame clones and lacks some. V and J calls and clone size follow that table, whereas D and trimming were derived from the DNA. Altogether about 440,000 clones are present, around 88% being singletons, with the ten largest covering roughly an eighth. A Seattle source enrolled patients during active infection and followed them longitudinally. This CDR3 has 13 residues. Germline assignment: CDR1 GTSNPN and CDR2 SVGIG (reference sequence). The ends lost 3 bases at V and 1 base at J; junction bases unmatched: 3. The data originate from a study of blood T cell repertoires in COVID-19. Across the whole study: Samples representing acute and convalescent COVID-19 were sourced from the United States, Italy and Spain. T cells, B-cell-depleted T cells, or PBMCs supplied cDNA or gDNA.

The clonotype comes from a woman aged 45-65 years with COVID-19, enrolled during active disease. The sample was peripheral blood. The genes are TRBV30 and TRBJ2-7; 7 bases map to TRBD2. As DNA, the CDR3 is TGTGCCTGGAGCGGGGGGAGGTCCTACGAGCAGTACTTC. Its translation is CAWSGGRSYEQYF.